This TCR beta chain comes out of a study of beta chain features in type 1 diabetes. The isolated RNA, all of it, was reverse transcribed, so expressed TCRB transcripts were what got sequenced. The assay was immunoSEQ multiplex PCR, and TCRdb's table has in-frame clones only and misses some. Here the sample spans more than 300,000 clones, over 9.5% being singletons. Trimming took off 5 bases at V and 0 bases at J, with 8 bases between the two ends. Germline values: CDR1 LNHDA, CDR2 SQIVND (reference sequence). This CDR3 contains 15 residues. Sequenced sample: naive CD4+ T cells from blood. The chain has TRBV19 and TRBJ2-6, with a weak D call TRBD1 (6 bases). The source is a man aged 18 to 35 in good health. This chain's CDR3 is CASSVRGSGANVLTF. The CDR3 region has the DNA TGTGCCAGTAGTGTCAGGGGCTCTGGGGCCAACGTCCTGACTTTC.